One sample yielded the 25 T cell receptor beta chains listed below, sequenced in a study of T cell repertoires in cytomegalovirus infection. MiXCR, run by TCRdb on the reads, gives a single entry per CDR3 protein. The data hold some 150,000 distinct CDR3 sequences, with about 25% observed a single time. The specimen was PBMCs. Every receptor here comes from a human donor in good health (CMV status not recorded). Some clones in this sample may be carry-over from other donors' samples.

The table lists this clonotype with a few counts. The chain employs TRBV4-2 and TRBJ1-2, with 10 bases matching TRBD1. V gave up 0 bases and J gave up 6 bases; unmatched junction bases: 4. CDR1 LGHNA and CDR2 YNFKEQ come from the germline V gene. The CDR3 has 15 amino acids. As DNA, the CDR3 is TGTGCCAGCAGCCAAGATCCCGGGACAGGGGATGGCTACACCTTC. The encoded protein is CASSQDPGTGDGYTF.

In its sample, this clonotype was seen many times. The J gene is TRBJ1-6, the V gene TRBV7-2; 8 bases line up with TRBD1. The V gene's germline CDR1 is SGHTA and CDR2 FQGNSA. The CDR3 length is 15 residues. The V gene end was trimmed by 5 bases and the J gene end by 9 bases; junction bases not matched to a gene: 9. CDR3 residues: CASSPADRVGSPLHF. For the CDR3, the DNA is TGTGCCAGCAGCCCGGCGGACAGGGTCGGTTCACCCCTCCACTTT.

This chain connects TRBV7-9 to TRBJ2-1; TRBD2 agrees at 11 bases. This CDR3 has 16 amino acids. Per the germline V gene, CDR1 is SEHNR and CDR2 is FQNEAQ (reference sequence). After removal of 6 bases from V and 7 bases from J, the junction contained 11 bases not matched to a gene. The DNA for the CDR3 is TGTGCCAGCAGATCCGTAGCGGGGGGGCCGTCGAATGAGCAGTTCTTC. It yields the protein CASRSVAGGPSNEQFF.

The CDR3 DNA sequence: TGTGCCAGCAGTTACTCGTCTAGCGGGAGAGGAGAGGAGACCCAGTACTTC. This encodes CASSYSSSGRGEETQYF. The V gene is TRBV6-2 or TRBV6-3, the J gene TRBJ2-5, with TRBD2 matching over 10 bases. J was trimmed by 5 bases and V by 0 bases; bases with no gene match: 9. The CDR3 length is 17 residues. CDR1 and CDR2 (germline): MNHEY, SVGEGT.

This clonotype was counted many times. This sequence joins TRBV7-2 and TRBJ2-5; 7 positions agree with TRBD2. This CDR3 spans 15 amino acids. Germline V gene sequence: CDR1 SGHTA, CDR2 FQGNSA. With 3 bases clipped from V and 5 bases from J, the junction kept 9 bases outside the gene matches. The CDR3 spells CASSFGRGVAETQYF. The CDR3 DNA follows: TGTGCCAGCAGCTTTGGACGGGGGGTGGCGGAGACCCAGTACTTC.

This clonotype has a count of ten or more. This chain links TRBV11-3 with TRBJ2-3; D is perhaps TRBD2 (6 bases). This CDR3 comprises 15 residues. CDR1 SGHNT and CDR2 YENEEA come from the germline V gene. With 6 bases removed from V and 4 bases from J, the gap between germline ends came to 17 bases. Here the CDR3 DNA reads TGTGCCAGCAGTCCCGGGGGTAGCGGTTCAGATACGCAGTATTTT. The encoded protein is CASSPGGSGSDTQYF.

The chain has TRBV27 and TRBJ1-1; unclear D gene. The CDR3 is made up of 14 amino acids. The germline V gene has CDR1 MNHEY and CDR2 SMNVEV (reference sequence). Trimming took 5 bases from V and 5 from J, leaving 15 bases between them. For the CDR3, the DNA is TGTGCCAGCAGTCCCTCACCAGTGAGGACTGAAGCTTTCTTT. Translated: CASSPSPVRTEAFF.

The gene calls are TRBV2 and TRBJ2-3; possible D gene TRBD2, 6 bases. The CDR3 covers 16 residues. Germline values: CDR1 SNHLY, CDR2 FYNNEI. Trimming pared 2 bases from V and 3 bases from J, leaving 15 bases between. The CDR3 DNA follows: TGTGCCAGCAGTGAACAGGCCCCGGGGAGGACAGATACGCAGTATTTT. This encodes CASSEQAPGRTDTQYF.

This clonotype was picked up one time. This sequence joins TRBV6-2 or TRBV6-3 and TRBJ2-2; the D is unclear. With 5 bases removed from V and 1 base from J, the gap between germline ends came to 8 bases. CDR1 is MNHEY, CDR2 SVGEGT, per germline. This CDR3 comprises 14 residues. For the CDR3, the DNA is TGTGCCAGCAGTCCCCTAGGGAACACCGGGGAGCTGTTTTTT. This encodes CASSPLGNTGELFF.

This clonotype was observed many times. The genes are TRBV7-8 and TRBJ1-5; 9 nucleotides match TRBD1. Per the germline V gene, CDR1 is SGHVS and CDR2 is FQNEAQ. The CDR3 runs to 15 residues. The V segment lost 1 base and the J segment 7 bases; nucleotides outside the gene matches: 5. The CDR3 protein is CASSLGGQGTQPQHF. In DNA, the CDR3 is TGTGCCAGCAGCTTAGGAGGACAGGGGACACAGCCCCAGCATTTT.

The chain combines TRBV7-9 with TRBJ2-1, with D perhaps given as TRBD1 or TRBD2 (5 bases each). Germline loops: CDR1 SEHNR, CDR2 FQNEAQ (reference sequence). Trimming left V 6 bases short and J 8 bases short, with 17 bases between. This CDR3 spans 14 amino acids. This CDR3 is CASSTPWGKDEQFF. As DNA, the CDR3 is TGTGCCAGCAGTACCCCCTGGGGGAAGGATGAGCAGTTCTTC.

This clonotype has a handful of counts. The chain recombines TRBV7-8 with TRBJ2-5; D is unclear. Germline V CDR1 and CDR2: SGHVS, FQNEAQ. The CDR3 is 13 amino acids. Trimming took 3 bases from V and 2 from J, leaving 7 bases between them. In DNA, the CDR3 is TGTGCCAGCAGCTTGTCGCATCAAGAGACCCAGTACTTC. Its translation: CASSLSHQETQYF.

V is TRBV5-1 and J is TRBJ1-5; no definite D call. Per the germline V gene, CDR1 is SGHRS and CDR2 is YFSETQ. Trimming removed 2 bases from V and 11 bases from J, with 11 bases in between. The length of the CDR3 is 12 residues. This chain's CDR3 is CASSFDGTAQHF. The CDR3, as DNA: TGCGCCAGCAGCTTCGACGGCACGGCCCAGCATTTT.

This clonotype was recorded at least ten times. The V gene is TRBV28, the J gene TRBJ1-1; D perhaps matches TRBD1 (5 bases). The V end lost 10 bases, the J end lost 0 bases, and 12 bases lay between the germline ends. The CDR3 is 13 amino acids. Germline loops: CDR1 MDHEN, CDR2 SYDVKM. The CDR3 DNA reads TGTGCCACCGACGACAGATTGAACACTGAAGCTTTCTTT. It specifies CATDDRLNTEAFF.

The chain recombines TRBV28 with TRBJ2-5, with D possibly matching TRBD1 (5 bases). CDR3 length: 16 residues. Germline V lookup: CDR1 MDHEN, CDR2 SYDVKM. V dropped 4 bases and J dropped 4 bases, with 19 bases sitting between them. The CDR3 region is CASSSFMRRVSETQYF. The CDR3, as DNA: TGTGCCAGCAGTTCCTTCATGCGCAGGGTATCAGAGACCCAGTACTTC.

This clonotype was seen repeatedly, ten times or more. The chain recombines TRBV7-6 with TRBJ2-3; TRBD2 might be the D (6 bases). V shed 5 bases and J shed 1 base, with 16 bases lying between them. CDR1 and CDR2 (germline): SGHVS, FNYEAQ. This CDR3 region has 16 residues. CDR3 DNA: TGTGCCAGCAGCCCCAAAGGAGGGCTTGGCACAGATACGCAGTATTTT. Translated: CASSPKGGLGTDTQYF.

This clonotype was counted only a few times. This chain uses TRBV5-6 with TRBJ1-1; 7 bases are a match to TRBD1. The germline CDR1 and CDR2 sequences are SGHDT and YYEEEE. V gave up 4 bases and J gave up 10 bases; unmatched junction bases: 16. CDR3 length equals 15 residues. Written as DNA, the CDR3 is TGTGCCAGCAGCGCCTTCGGACAGGATGAAGTGTCAGCTTTCTTT. It is translated as CASSAFGQDEVSAFF.

This clonotype was seen just once. The chain links TRBV19 to TRBJ1-5; possibly TRBD1 for D (5 bases). V lost 8 bases to trimming and J lost 2 bases, with 19 bases between them. The CDR3 is 16 amino acids. Germline-derived CDR1 and CDR2 are LNHDA and SQIVND (reference sequence). In nucleotides, the CDR3 is TGTGCCAGTCAAGTAAGGGGATGGGGGGGCAATCAGCCCCAGCATTTT. The encoded protein is CASQVRGWGGNQPQHF.

This clonotype was seen repeatedly, ten times or more. The rearrangement uses TRBV7-2 and TRBJ2-5; D is possibly TRBD2 (6 bases). The CDR3 runs 13 residues. Trimming took off 4 bases at V and 5 bases at J, with 11 bases between the two ends. Germline loops: CDR1 SGHTA, CDR2 FQGNSA. This chain's CDR3 is CASSWGLAETQYF. The CDR3 DNA is TGTGCCAGCAGCTGGGGACTGGCGGAGACCCAGTACTTC.

This clonotype was found many times. The chain carries TRBV7-2 and TRBJ2-5; no reliable D call. This CDR3 has 11 residues. Looked up from germline, CDR1 is SGHTA and CDR2 is FQGNSA. V was shortened by 1 base and J by 7 bases, with 4 bases between the two germline ends. CDR3 sequence reads: CASSLVGTQYF. CDR3 bases: TGTGCCAGCAGCTTAGTCGGGACCCAGTACTTC.

This clonotype was recorded at least ten times. The V and J genes are TRBV20-1 and TRBJ2-1, with TRBD2 matching 10 bases. Looked up from germline, CDR1 is DFQATT and CDR2 is SNEGSKA (reference sequence). The CDR3 has 17 amino acids. V was pared by 5 bases and J by 4 bases, with 14 bases of the junction left unmatched. CDR3 region: CSASPGTGLADYNEQFF. CDR3 in DNA: TGCAGTGCTTCCCCCGGGACAGGACTAGCGGATTACAATGAGCAGTTCTTC.

This clonotype has more than one count but fewer than ten. The gene calls are TRBV20-1 and TRBJ1-2; D is unresolved. CDR1 is DFQATT and CDR2 is SNEGSKA in the germline V gene (reference sequence). There are 15 residues in the CDR3. The V end lost 0 bases, the J end lost 1 base, and 12 bases lay between the germline ends. CDR3: CSARDWQDNNYGYTF. As DNA, the CDR3 is TGCAGTGCTAGAGATTGGCAGGATAATAACTATGGCTACACCTTC.

This clonotype showed up just a few times. The CDR3 bases are TGTGCCAGCAGTTTCGGGACACTCTACAATGAGCAGTTCTTC. Translation: CASSFGTLYNEQFF. This chain uses TRBV6-2 or TRBV6-3 with TRBJ2-1, with D perhaps TRBD1 (6 bases). The V gene lost 4 bases and the J gene lost 3 bases, with 10 bases spanning the gap. The CDR3 covers 14 residues. In germline, CDR1 is MNHEY, CDR2 SVGEGT.

There are a few counts of this clonotype. This chain joins TRBV6-5 and TRBJ2-2; D is undetermined. Trimming shortened V by 7 bases and J by 7 bases, and 7 bases separated the two germline ends. This CDR3 has 11 residues. The V gene's germline CDR1 is MNHEY and CDR2 SVGAGI. CDR3 sequence reads: CASTGGGELFF. Here the CDR3 DNA reads TGTGCCAGCACGGGTGGCGGGGAGCTGTTTTTT.

The genes are TRBV20-1 and TRBJ2-5; 9 bases agree with TRBD2. The CDR3 length is 18 residues. J lost 0 bases, V lost 3 bases, and 14 bases had no gene match. The germline CDR1 and CDR2 sequences are DFQATT and SNEGSKA (reference sequence). In DNA, the CDR3 is TGCAGTGCTAGCCCTCCGGGGGCTAGCGGGACGTACCAAGAGACCCAGTACTTC. Translated: CSASPPGASGTYQETQYF.